This T cell receptor beta chain was recovered during a study of T cells in Graves' hyperthyroidism and ophthalmopathy. General study results and limits: Expanded thyroid clonotypes (above 0.001) were mostly also found in blood. Ophthalmopathy and stable hyperthyroidism were told apart by a 13 V-J model.

Thyroid ultrasound and orbital computed tomography, with clinical symptoms and serum thyroxine and TRAb, informed diagnoses. The TCR beta CDR3 regions underwent amplification using RNA transcripts as the source. A first-round RT-PCR of the TCR CDR3 used the HTBI primer set. Each CDR3 protein is one row after TCRdb ran MiXCR on the multiplex PCR reads. This table holds hundreds of thousands of distinct CDR3 sequences, 15% to 20% found once. Germline V CDR1 and CDR2: KGHDR, SFDVKD. The CDR3 contains 15 residues. The germline V and J ends were trimmed by 9 bases and 4 bases, with 21 bases remaining between them. This clonotype has ten or more counts. Its cognate antigen is unknown.

The chain recombines TRBV24-1 with TRBJ2-7; D might be TRBD2 (6 bases). Sequencing was carried out using blood. This receptor was identified in a woman aged 25 to 39 with Graves' hyperthyroidism. CDR3 coding DNA: TGTGCCACCGGCAAAGGCTCGCGGGAATGGTACGAGCAGTACTTC. Translated, it gives CATGKGSREWYEQYF.